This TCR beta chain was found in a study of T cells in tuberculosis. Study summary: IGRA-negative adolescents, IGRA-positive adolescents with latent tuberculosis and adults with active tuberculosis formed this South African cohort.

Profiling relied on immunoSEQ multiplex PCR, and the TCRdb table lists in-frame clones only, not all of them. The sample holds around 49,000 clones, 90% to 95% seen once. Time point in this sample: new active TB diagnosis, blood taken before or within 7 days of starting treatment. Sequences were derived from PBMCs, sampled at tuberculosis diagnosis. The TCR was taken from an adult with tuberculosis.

This CDR3 is CASSLRGQGKETQYF. The CDR3 DNA reads TGTGCCAGCAGCTTGCGGGGACAGGGCAAAGAGACCCAGTACTTC. V is TRBV11-2 and J is TRBJ2-5; TRBD1 matches at 9 bases. The CDR3 is 15 amino acids. The V and J ends lost 3 bases and 3 bases, in that order; junction bases with no gene match: 5. Per the germline V gene, CDR1 is SGHAT and CDR2 is FQNNGV.